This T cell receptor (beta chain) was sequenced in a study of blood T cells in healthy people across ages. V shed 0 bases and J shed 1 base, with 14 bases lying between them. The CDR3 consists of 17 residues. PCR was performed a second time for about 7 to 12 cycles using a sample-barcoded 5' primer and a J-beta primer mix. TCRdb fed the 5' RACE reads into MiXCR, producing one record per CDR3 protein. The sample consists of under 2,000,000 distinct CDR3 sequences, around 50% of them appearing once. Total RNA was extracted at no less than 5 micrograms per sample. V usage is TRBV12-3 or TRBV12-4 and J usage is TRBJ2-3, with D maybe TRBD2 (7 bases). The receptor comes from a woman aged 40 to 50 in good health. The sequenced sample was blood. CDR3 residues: CASSLAGGPLGTDTQYF. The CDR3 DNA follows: TGTGCCAGCAGTTTAGCGGGGGGGCCTCTAGGCACAGATACGCAGTATTTT.